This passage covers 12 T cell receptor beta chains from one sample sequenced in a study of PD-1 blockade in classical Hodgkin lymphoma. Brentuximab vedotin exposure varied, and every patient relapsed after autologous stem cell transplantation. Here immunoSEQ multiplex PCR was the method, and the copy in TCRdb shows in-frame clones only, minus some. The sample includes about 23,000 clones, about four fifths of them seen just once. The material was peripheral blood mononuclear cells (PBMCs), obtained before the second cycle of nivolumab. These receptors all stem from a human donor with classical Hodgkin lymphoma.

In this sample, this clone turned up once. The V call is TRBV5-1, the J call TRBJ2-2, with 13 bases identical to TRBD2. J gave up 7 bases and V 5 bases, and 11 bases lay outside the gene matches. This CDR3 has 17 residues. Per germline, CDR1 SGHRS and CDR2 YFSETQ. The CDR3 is CASRVGTSGVYGGELFF. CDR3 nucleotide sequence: TGCGCCAGCAGGGTTGGGACTAGCGGGGTTTATGGCGGGGAGCTGTTTTTT. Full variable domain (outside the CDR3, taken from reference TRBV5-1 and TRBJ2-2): KAGVTQTPRYLIKTRGQQVTLSCSPISGHRSVSWYQQTPGQGLQFLFEYFSETQRNKGNFPGRFSGRQFSNSRSEMNVSTLELGDSALYLCASRVGTSGVYGGELFFGEGSRLTVL.

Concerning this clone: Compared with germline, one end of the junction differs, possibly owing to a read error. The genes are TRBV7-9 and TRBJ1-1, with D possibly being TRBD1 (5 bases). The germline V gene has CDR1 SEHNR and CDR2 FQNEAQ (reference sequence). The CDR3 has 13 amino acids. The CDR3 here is CASSFQGNTEAFF. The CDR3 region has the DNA TGCGCCAGCAGCTTCCAGGGGAACACTGAAGCTTTCTTT. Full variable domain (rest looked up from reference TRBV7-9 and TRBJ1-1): DTGVSQNPRHKITKRGQNVTFRCDPISEHNRLYWYRQTLGQGPEFLTYFQNEAQLEKSRLLSDRFSAERPKGSFSTLEIQRTEQGDSAMYLCASSFQGNTEAFFGQGTRLTVV.

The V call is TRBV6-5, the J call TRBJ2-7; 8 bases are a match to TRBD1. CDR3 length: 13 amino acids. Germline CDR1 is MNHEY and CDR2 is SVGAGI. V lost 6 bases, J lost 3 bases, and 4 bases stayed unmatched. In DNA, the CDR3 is TGTGCCAGCAGCCGACAGGGGAACTACGAGCAGTACTTC. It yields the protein CASSRQGNYEQYF.

The CDR3 protein is CASSMVGNTEAFF. DNA for the CDR3: TGTGCCAGTAGTATGGTGGGGAACACTGAAGCTTTCTTT. The rearrangement joins TRBV19 to TRBJ1-1; D unclear. From germline, CDR1 is LNHDA and CDR2 SQIVND (reference sequence). V lost 3 bases to trimming and J lost 1 base, with 6 bases between them. The CDR3 extends over 13 amino acids. Full variable domain (remainder filled in from reference TRBV19 and TRBJ1-1): DGGITQSPKYLFRKEGQNVTLSCEQNLNHDAMYWYRQDPGQGLRLIYYSQIVNDFQKGDIAEGYSVSREKKESFPLTVTSAQKNPTAFYLCASSMVGNTEAFFGQGTRLTVV.

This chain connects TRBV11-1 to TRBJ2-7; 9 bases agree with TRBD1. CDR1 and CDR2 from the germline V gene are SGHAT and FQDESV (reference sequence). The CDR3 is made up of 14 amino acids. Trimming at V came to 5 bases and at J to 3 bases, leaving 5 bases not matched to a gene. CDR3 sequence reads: CASSPGQGIYEQYF. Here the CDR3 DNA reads TGTGCCAGCAGCCCGGGACAGGGCATCTACGAGCAGTACTTC. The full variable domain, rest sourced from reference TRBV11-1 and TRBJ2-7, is EAEVAQSPRYKITEKSQAVAFWCDPISGHATLYWYRQILGQGPELLVQFQDESVVDDSQLPKDRFSAERLKGVDSTLKIQPAELGDSAMYLCASSPGQGIYEQYFGPGTRLTVT.

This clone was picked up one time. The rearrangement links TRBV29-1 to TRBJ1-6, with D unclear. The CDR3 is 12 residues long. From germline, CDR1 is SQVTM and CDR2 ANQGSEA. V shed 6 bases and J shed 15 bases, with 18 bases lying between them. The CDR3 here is CSVKTALGDLHF. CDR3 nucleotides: TGCAGCGTCAAAACGGCTCTGGGAGACCTCCACTTT.

The CDR3 here is CASSLRDRGAEAFF. As DNA, the CDR3 is TGTGCCAGCAGCCTCCGGGACAGGGGCGCTGAAGCTTTCTTT. The chain employs TRBV5-4 and TRBJ1-1; 10 bases match TRBD1. This CDR3 is built from 14 residues. The junction had 6 bases not matched to a gene; V was cut back by 4 bases and J by 6 bases. Germline values: CDR1 SGHNT, CDR2 YYREEE (reference sequence).

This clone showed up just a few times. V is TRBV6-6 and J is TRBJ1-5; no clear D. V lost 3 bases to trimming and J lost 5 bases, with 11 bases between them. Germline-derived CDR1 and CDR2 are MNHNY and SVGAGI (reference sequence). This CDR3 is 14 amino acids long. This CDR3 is CASSYGDKDQPQHF. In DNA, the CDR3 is TGTGCCAGCAGTTATGGAGACAAAGATCAGCCCCAGCATTTT.

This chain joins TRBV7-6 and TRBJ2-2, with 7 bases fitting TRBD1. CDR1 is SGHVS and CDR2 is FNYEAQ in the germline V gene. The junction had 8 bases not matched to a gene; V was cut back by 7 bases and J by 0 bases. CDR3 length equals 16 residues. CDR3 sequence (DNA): TGTGCCAGCACCCGGGACAGCTCGGCGAACACCGGGGAGCTGTTTTTT. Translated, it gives CASTRDSSANTGELFF. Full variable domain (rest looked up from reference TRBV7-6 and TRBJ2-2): GAGVSQSPRYKVTKRGQDVALRCDPISGHVSLYWYRQALGQGPEFLTYFNYEAQQDKSGLPNDRFSAERPEGSISTLTIQRTEQRDSAMYRCASTRDSSANTGELFFGEGSRLTVL.

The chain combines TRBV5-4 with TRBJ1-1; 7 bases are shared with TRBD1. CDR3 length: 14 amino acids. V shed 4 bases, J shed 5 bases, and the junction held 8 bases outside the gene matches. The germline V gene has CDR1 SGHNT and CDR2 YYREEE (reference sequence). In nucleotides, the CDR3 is TGTGCCAGCAGCCCGCCGACAGGGAGTACTGAAGCTTTCTTT. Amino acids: CASSPPTGSTEAFF.

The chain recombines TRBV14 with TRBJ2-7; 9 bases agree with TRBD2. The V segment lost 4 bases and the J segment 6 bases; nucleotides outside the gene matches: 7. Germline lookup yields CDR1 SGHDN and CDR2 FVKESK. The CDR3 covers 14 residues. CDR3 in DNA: TGTGCCAGCAGCCCCAGGACTAGCGTGTGCGAGCAGTACTTC. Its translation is CASSPRTSVCEQYF.

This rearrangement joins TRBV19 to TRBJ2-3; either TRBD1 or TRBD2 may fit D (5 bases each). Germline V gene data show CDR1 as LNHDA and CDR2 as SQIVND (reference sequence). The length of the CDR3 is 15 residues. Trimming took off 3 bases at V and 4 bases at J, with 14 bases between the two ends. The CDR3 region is CASSIGAGTSDTQYF. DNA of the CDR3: TGTGCCAGTAGTATCGGGGCAGGGACCTCAGATACGCAGTATTTT.